Listed below are T cell receptor beta chains from one sample, sequenced in a study of blood T cell repertoires in COVID-19. Sequencing was performed with immunoSEQ multiplex PCR; in TCRdb, only in-frame clones are kept and a portion is missing. This sample has 280,000 or so clones, with roughly 85% found just once. The sample taken for sequencing was peripheral blood. The receptor source for this set is a human donor in a cohort sampled during active COVID-19. The CDR3 runs from the conserved cysteine through the conserved F or W. D genes are given only for firm matches. For some rows the clone size is stated as once, few or many, or as a class when expanded; others skip it.

J,size,D,V,CDR3,DNA
TRBJ2-2,.,.,TRBV12-3/TRBV12-4,CASSLERGELFF,TGTGCCAGCAGTTTAGAGCGCGGGGAGCTGTTTTTT
TRBJ1-6,once,TRBD1,TRBV27,CASSLPRDSSSPLHF,TGTGCCAGCAGTTTACCGCGGGACAGCAGCTCACCCCTCCACTTT
TRBJ1-5,.,.,TRBV28,CASSLKRQPQHF,TGTGCCAGCAGTTTAAAACGGCAGCCCCAGCATTTT
TRBJ2-5,.,.,TRBV18,CASSPYSGETQYF,TGTGCCAGCTCACCATACAGCGGAGAGACCCAGTACTTC
TRBJ1-5,.,.,TRBV20-1,CSASPSGNNQPQHF,TGCAGTGCTAGTCCCTCCGGGAACAATCAGCCCCAGCATTTT
TRBJ1-6,.,.,TRBV6-2/TRBV6-3,CASSWRQINSPLHF,TGTGCCAGCAGTTGGAGACAGATCAATTCACCCCTCCACTTT
TRBJ1-2,.,TRBD1,TRBV5-4,CASSSTGNYGYTF,TGTGCCAGCAGCTCGACAGGGAACTATGGCTACACCTTC
TRBJ1-1,.,TRBD1,TRBV27,CASSPTGVSRTEAFF,TGTGCCAGCAGTCCGACAGGGGTGAGTAGGACTGAAGCTTTCTTT
TRBJ1-2,.,.,TRBV4-1,CASSRPGSQNFYGYTF,TGCGCCAGCAGCCGCCCAGGCAGCCAAAACTTTTATGGCTACACCTTC
TRBJ2-3,.,TRBD2,TRBV5-6,CASSSFRGDVTDTQYF,TGTGCCAGCAGTTCTTTCCGGGGGGATGTCACAGATACGCAGTATTTT
TRBJ1-2,.,.,TRBV14,CASSQDPDYGYTF,TGTGCCAGCAGCCAAGATCCAGACTATGGCTACACCTTC
TRBJ1-5,many,.,TRBV2,CASTLSNQPQHF,TGTGCCAGCACCCTGAGCAATCAGCCCCAGCATTTT
TRBJ1-4,.,.,TRBV14,CASSQKGRLKKLFF,TGTGCCAGCAGCCAGAAGGGGCGCTTGAAAAAACTGTTTTTT
TRBJ2-1,.,.,TRBV11-2,CASSLELERFF,TGTGCCAGCAGCTTAGAACTAGAACGGTTCTTC
TRBJ1-1,.,TRBD1,TRBV5-5,CASSWGQGGRTEAFF,TGTGCCAGCAGCTGGGGACAGGGAGGTCGCACTGAAGCTTTCTTT
TRBJ2-5,once,.,TRBV29-1,CSVGRSETQYF,TGCAGCGTTGGGCGGAGTGAGACCCAGTACTTC
TRBJ2-2,.,.,TRBV5-1,CASRLEFGGELFF,TGCGCCAGCAGATTAGAATTCGGCGGGGAGCTGTTTTTT
TRBJ2-2,few,TRBD1,TRBV5-5,CASTRAGQGSSGELFF,TGTGCCAGCACCCGGGCGGGACAGGGATCGTCCGGGGAGCTGTTTTTT
TRBJ2-6,.,TRBD1,TRBV28,CASSSGGTGRSGANVLTF,TGTGCCAGCAGCTCCGGGGGGACAGGGCGGAGTGGGGCCAACGTCCTGACTTTC
TRBJ2-1,.,TRBD2,TRBV6-2/TRBV6-3,CASSYPGSGRVYNEQFF,TGTGCCAGCAGTTACCCGGGCTCCGGGAGGGTTTACAATGAGCAGTTCTTC
TRBJ2-5,.,.,TRBV24-1,CATSETTRVGETQYF,TGTGCCACCAGTGAAACTACTAGGGTCGGGGAGACCCAGTACTTC
TRBJ2-2,.,TRBD2,TRBV19,CATTRGGPNTGELFF,TGTGCCACCACCCGGGGGGGCCCGAACACCGGGGAGCTGTTTTTT
TRBJ1-2,.,.,TRBV5-1,CASAPLQPTNYGYTF,TGCGCCAGCGCCCCCTTACAACCCACTAACTATGGCTACACCTTC
TRBJ2-7,.,.,TRBV19,CATLRGGAGYEQYF,TGTGCCACCCTAAGGGGGGGGGCTGGGTACGAGCAGTACTTC
TRBJ2-6,.,TRBD2,TRBV4-1,CASDPGGSSGANVLTF,TGCGCCAGCGACCCGGGGGGTAGCTCTGGGGCCAACGTCCTGACTTTC
TRBJ1-2,.,TRBD1,TRBV27,CATGQGVGGYTF,TGTGCCACAGGACAGGGAGTAGGTGGCTACACCTTC
TRBJ2-7,.,TRBD2,TRBV5-4,CASSPREGRYEQYF,TGTGCCAGCAGCCCGAGGGAGGGGAGGTACGAGCAGTACTTC
TRBJ1-6,few,TRBD1,TRBV3-1/TRBV3-2,CASSQAPGQGWFSPLHF,TGTGCCAGCAGCCAGGCTCCGGGACAGGGATGGTTTTCACCCCTCCACTTT
TRBJ2-2,.,.,TRBV3-1/TRBV3-2,CASSLAGSGELFF,TGTGCCAGCAGCCTAGCTGGGTCCGGGGAGCTGTTTTTT
TRBJ1-3,.,TRBD1,TRBV24-1,CATSDAGGLGGNTIYF,TGTGCCACCAGTGACGCAGGGGGCTTAGGTGGAAACACCATATATTTT